This T cell receptor beta chain is from a study of T cell responses to AZD1222 COVID-19 vaccine. Points from the study as a whole: Baseline antibody screening turned up just five to seven seropositive AZD1222 recipients. Researchers report vaccine-associated CD4 TCRs spanning spike, with dominance at 160-218 and 743-854. Possibly, clonal diversity was underestimated; donors were largely white British and included more females. Spike-specific TCR breadth and depth both grew after two AZD1222 doses.

A remark on this clone: Its target is unknown.

Using immunoSEQ multiplex PCR, the repertoire was profiled, and TCRdb retains in-frame clones only, with some absent. The sample comprises under 150,000 clones, 85% to 95% of which are singletons, and around 5.1% rests with the top ten. The CDR3 contains 16 residues. Trimming removed 4 bases at V and 9 bases at J, with 19 bases between. Germline CDR1 reads MGHDK; CDR2 reads SYGVNS. The source of this sequence is an adult in good health. The sample in question was peripheral blood, obtained on day 0 of AZD1222 vaccination. This rearrangement joins TRBV25-1 to TRBJ1-6, with a weak D call TRBD1 (6 bases). The CDR3 nucleotides are TGTGCCAGCAGTGCGACCGGGGGGCAGGGGAGTTCACCCCTCCACTTT. Translated, it gives CASSATGGQGSSPLHF.